This T cell receptor (beta chain) appears in the sequencing data of a study of OX40 agonist ivuxolimab in advanced cancers. Turning to the overall study: Ivuxolimab, which targeted the costimulatory receptor OX40 (CD134), was an agonistic, fully human IgG2 monoclonal antibody. Intravenous ivuxolimab was administered to patients every 2 weeks at six dose levels: 0.01, 0.1, 0.3, 1.5, 3 and 10 mg/kg. Among the approximately 54 dose-escalation patients, approximately 20 had hepatocellular carcinoma, approximately 15 melanoma, 9 renal cell carcinoma and 9 head and neck cancer. In the dose-escalation cohort, 65% to 90% of patients were male, and the mean age was around 60 years, with a range of roughly 20 to 80. Prior anti-PD-1, anti-PD-L1 or anti-CTLA-4 therapy was permitted, and checkpoint inhibitors had been received by 30% to 40% of dose-escalation patients. Partial responses occurred in three dose-escalation patients, of whom one had hepatocellular carcinoma and two had cutaneous melanoma. The purpose of peripheral TCRbeta sequencing was to test whether ivuxolimab changed TCR sequence diversity and led to clonal T-cell expansion. The paper describes the monotherapy dose-escalation part (N of about 50 patients) of the phase I trial of ivuxolimab.

Genomic DNA was isolated from the sorted cells so that the TCRbeta CDR3 region could be sequenced. The immunoSEQ Assay was used for sequencing of TCRbeta CDR3 regions. In its TCRdb copy, this immuneACCESS table keeps in-frame sequences only and misses some clones. Where compared with another copy, unresolved V genes explain less than half of these, and the others have no known cause. The sample table shows tens of thousands of clones, and roughly 87% are seen once. The ten largest clones represent about 16% of the sample. Overall study outcomes, separate from this receptor: Low levels of normalized T-cell clonal expansion were also seen in some nonresponding patients. At doses of 0.1 to 3.0 mg/kg, clonal expansion of both CD4+ and CD8+ blood T cells was observed from baseline to week 6. After ivuxolimab, expanded clones were on average more numerous among CD8+ T cells than among CD4+ T cells. The antigen specificity of the peripheral T cells that underwent clonal expansion was not determined. In the 0.1-3.0 mg/kg groups, partial responders had among the lowest normalized peripheral clonal expansion, particularly in CD8+ T cells.

About this clone itself: Its antigen has not been determined. One base away there is no much larger clone; base qualities are not given.

Patients with a history of autoimmune disease or receiving systemic immunosuppression were excluded from the trial. Peripheral blood for TCR sequencing was drawn from every dose cohort at baseline, at cycle 4 day 1 and at cycle 7 day 1. The samples were taken from a phase I, first-in-human, multicenter, open-label dose-escalation trial of ivuxolimab. Adults with locally advanced or metastatic melanoma, renal cell carcinoma, hepatocellular carcinoma or head and neck squamous cell carcinoma were enrolled in the trial. CD4+ and CD8+ T cells were sorted separately from peripheral blood before TCR sequencing. For CDR1 and CDR2, the germline V gene lists SGDLS and YYNGEE. The CDR3 spans 16 residues, from the cysteine through the phenylalanine. The sequence is cut down to CDR3 DNA, 48 bases in frame from base 1. V and J are trimmed by 0 bases and 2 bases, and the gene matches miss 4 bases of the junction.

The specimen was CD4+ or CD8+ T cells sorted from blood, collected in a trial of the OX40 agonist ivuxolimab. The TCR was taken from an adult with an advanced solid tumor such as melanoma, head and neck, liver or kidney cancer. The chain uses TRBV9 and TRBJ2-2; the central 7 bases match TRBD2. The encoded CDR3 is CASSVASSGNTGELFF. The sequence in DNA is TGTGCCAGCAGCGTAGCGTCTAGCGGAAACACCGGGGAGCTGTTTTTT.